The clone carrying this TCR beta chain showed up just a few times. What it binds is unknown. The CDR3 sequence is 13 residues long. The V segment lost 3 bases and the J segment 6 bases; nucleotides outside the gene matches: 1. The sample originates from a study of post-analysis software for immune sequencing data. Unique molecular identifiers had been added to the TCR beta cDNA libraries. TCRdb reprocessed the PCR reads via MiXCR and lists one record per CDR3 protein. The sample carries about 430,000 distinct CDR3 sequences, about 39% recorded once. Study-wide results and limits: TRBV segments more frequent in patients than in controls numbered several and included TRBV5-6, TRBV5-1 and TRBV20-1.

The genes are TRBV12-3 or TRBV12-4 and TRBJ2-7, with 11 bases lining up with TRBD1. This receptor was identified in a girl aged 2 to 9 with multiple sclerosis. Sequenced input: blood. CDR3 amino acids: CASSFGTGGEQYF. The CDR3 DNA follows: TGTGCCAGCAGTTTTGGGACAGGGGGCGAGCAGTACTTC.